Shown below are 23 T cell receptor beta chains from a single sample sequenced in a study of blood T cell repertoires in COVID-19. Using immunoSEQ multiplex PCR, the repertoire was profiled, and TCRdb retains in-frame clones only, with some absent. The sample lists 200,000 to 250,000 clones, roughly 85% occurring once. Material: PBMCs or T cells enriched from blood (not recorded which). The receptors were sampled from a woman in her thirties or forties who had been exposed to COVID-19.

The V gene is TRBV9, the J gene TRBJ2-2, with 9 nucleotides matching TRBD1. The germline V gene has CDR1 SGDLS and CDR2 YYNGEE. V dropped 4 bases and J dropped 4; count of bases not matched to a gene: 11. This CDR3 region has 17 residues. The CDR3 is CASSPDKGTGLTGELFF. The CDR3 nucleotides read TGTGCCAGCAGCCCAGATAAGGGGACAGGGCTCACCGGGGAGCTGTTTTTT.

The chain couples TRBV7-2 to TRBJ2-5, with TRBD1 matching over 7 bases. CDR3 size: 19 residues. Germline V gene sequence: CDR1 SGHTA, CDR2 FQGNSA. V lost 1 base and J lost 3; bases outside the gene matches: 17. The CDR3 DNA follows: TGTGCCAGCAGCTTAGTAGGGGGCCCGGGCAGGGACCCAAAAGAGACCCAGTACTTC. Its translation is CASSLVGGPGRDPKETQYF. The entire variable domain, with the rest obtained from reference TRBV7-2 and TRBJ2-5, is as follows: GAGVSQSPSNKVTEKGKDVELRCDPISGHTALYWYRQSLGQGLEFLIYFQGNSAPDKSGLPSDRFSAERTGGSVSTLTIQRTQQEDSAVYLCASSLVGGPGRDPKETQYFGPGTRLLVL.

Of note for this clone: The same CDR3 is also encoded by other DNA sequences in this sample. The chain is built from TRBV28 and TRBJ1-4, with 10 bases aligning to TRBD1. In germline, CDR1 is MDHEN, CDR2 SYDVKM. The CDR3 spans 14 residues. The ends lost 4 bases at V and 8 bases at J; junction bases unmatched: 4. CDR3 DNA: TGTGCCAGCAGTTCCGGGACAGGGGTGGAAAAACTGTTTTTT. Its protein product is CASSSGTGVEKLFF.

The V gene is TRBV6-6, the J gene TRBJ1-3, with a tentative D call TRBD1 (6 bases). The CDR3 consists of 16 residues. Trimming took off 4 bases at V and 4 bases at J, with 17 bases between the two ends. In germline, CDR1 is MNHNY, CDR2 SVGAGI (reference sequence). CDR3 sequence (DNA): TGTGCCAGCAGTTCGATCCCAGGGGCGCGGGGAAACACCATATATTTT. It is translated as CASSSIPGARGNTIYF.

The V and J genes are TRBV3-1 (or the pseudogene TRBV3-2) and TRBJ2-1, with 8 bases fitting TRBD1. V shed 4 bases and J 6 bases; nucleotides not matched to a gene: 8. Germline CDR1 is LGHDT and CDR2 is YNNKEL (reference sequence). This CDR3 comprises 15 residues. CDR3 sequence (DNA): TGTGCCAGCAGCCCATATCAGGGGGCGGTCAATGAGCAGTTCTTC. Translating it yields CASSPYQGAVNEQFF.

The rearrangement links TRBV6-5 to TRBJ2-6; 7 bases align to TRBD1. The ends lost 6 bases at V and 4 bases at J; junction bases unmatched: 6. CDR1 is MNHEY and CDR2 is SVGAGI in the germline V gene. This CDR3 has 15 residues. DNA of the CDR3: TGTGCCAGCAGGAGACAGGGTTCCGGGGCCAACGTCCTGACTTTC. The encoded protein is CASRRQGSGANVLTF.

This chain joins TRBV28 and TRBJ1-2; tentative D call: TRBD1 (6 bases). Germline V gene sequence: CDR1 MDHEN, CDR2 SYDVKM. Between the trimmed V and J ends, which lost 6 bases and 7 bases, there was a span of 21 bases. CDR3 length: 15 residues. Here the CDR3 DNA reads TGTGCCAGCAGCCCCGTTCTGGGGGCGCAGGGTGGCTACACCTTC. It encodes CASSPVLGAQGGYTF.

This chain links TRBV25-1 with TRBJ1-2, with a tentative D call TRBD1 (5 bases). This CDR3 contains 14 residues. Germline assignment: CDR1 MGHDK and CDR2 SYGVNS. Deletions cut 5 bases from V and 0 bases from J, with 10 bases between. The DNA of the CDR3 is TGTGCCAGCAGTCGACAGCCTCCTAACTATGGCTACACCTTC. Translated, it gives CASSRQPPNYGYTF.

CDR3 region: CASSQDRRGTDGYTF. The CDR3 coding sequence is TGTGCCAGCAGCCAAGATCGGAGGGGAACCGATGGCTACACCTTC. The J gene is TRBJ1-2, the V gene TRBV14; D might be TRBD1 (5 bases). The CDR3 runs 15 residues. The V gene's germline CDR1 is SGHDN and CDR2 FVKESK. Trimming removed 0 bases at V and 6 bases at J, with 14 bases between.

The chain recombines TRBV25-1 with TRBJ1-2; 9 nucleotides match TRBD1. This CDR3 is 16 amino acids long. The J segment lost 5 bases and the V segment lost 1 base, leaving 8 bases of the junction unmatched. Germline CDR1 is MGHDK and CDR2 is SYGVNS. CDR3 nucleotides: TGTGCCAGCAGTGAATTCTTAGGGACAGGGCTTTATGGCTACACCTTC. Protein: CASSEFLGTGLYGYTF.

This clone has a single count. V and J are TRBV19 and TRBJ2-7; tentative D call: TRBD2 (6 bases). CDR3 size: 15 residues. Germline V gives CDR1 LNHDA, CDR2 SQIVND (reference sequence). V was shortened by 1 base and J by 2 bases, with 12 bases between the two germline ends. CDR3 sequence: CASSIAMTGAYEQYF. The CDR3 bases are TGTGCCAGTAGTATAGCGATGACGGGGGCCTACGAGCAGTACTTC.

The rearrangement links TRBV7-3 to TRBJ2-1; TRBD2 aligns across 8 bases. The V gene end was trimmed by 3 bases and the J gene end by 7 bases; junction bases not matched to a gene: 8. CDR3 size: 15 residues. Per the germline V gene, CDR1 is SGHTA and CDR2 is FQGTGA. In nucleotides, the CDR3 is TGTGCCAGCAGCTTGGCTAGCGGGCATTGGAATGAGCAGTTCTTC. Amino acid sequence: CASSLASGHWNEQFF.

The chain uses TRBV3-1 (or the pseudogene TRBV3-2) and TRBJ2-1; 7 bases agree with TRBD2. Unmatched junction bases numbered 3, after V lost 4 bases and J lost 0 bases. The germline gives CDR1 LGHDT, CDR2 YNNKEL (reference sequence). The CDR3 is 15 residues long. CDR3 region: CASSPRGSSYNEQFF. The CDR3, as DNA: TGTGCCAGCAGCCCGCGGGGGAGCTCCTACAATGAGCAGTTCTTC.

The V call is TRBV7-9, the J call TRBJ1-2; the match to TRBD1 covers 8 bases. The germline V gene encodes CDR1 SEHNR and CDR2 FQNEAQ (reference sequence). The CDR3 length is 14 residues. Unmatched junction bases numbered 9, after V lost 4 bases and J lost 8 bases. CDR3 DNA: TGTGCCAGCAGCTCCGGATCGACAGGGGAGGGCTACACCTTC. This codes for CASSSGSTGEGYTF.

J is TRBJ2-5 and V is TRBV11-2, with 12 bases identical to TRBD2. CDR1 SGHAT and CDR2 FQNNGV come from the germline V gene. Unmatched junction bases numbered 3, after V lost 5 bases and J lost 2 bases. The CDR3 extends over 15 amino acids. CDR3 loop: CASSKLAGGQETQYF. The CDR3 DNA reads as TGTGCCAGCAGCAAACTAGCGGGGGGACAAGAGACCCAGTACTTC.

The V and J genes are TRBV7-9 and TRBJ1-1; D is uncertain. V lost 11 bases and J 0 bases, leaving 13 bases between the germline ends. CDR1 is SEHNR, CDR2 FQNEAQ, per germline (reference sequence). The CDR3 spans 13 residues. CDR3 nucleotides: TGTGCCGCTCTCGGTATGGTGAACACTGAAGCTTTCTTT. It translates to CAALGMVNTEAFF. The whole variable domain, filled in from reference TRBV7-9 and TRBJ1-1, reads DTGVSQNPRHKITKRGQNVTFRCDPISEHNRLYWYRQTLGQGPEFLTYFQNEAQLEKSRLLSDRFSAERPKGSFSTLEIQRTEQGDSAMYLCAALGMVNTEAFFGQGTRLTVV.

The chain links TRBV5-6 to TRBJ1-6, with a possible D match to TRBD1 (6 bases). CDR1 is SGHDT, CDR2 YYEEEE, per germline. This CDR3 is 15 amino acids long. Trimming shortened V by 0 bases and J by 9 bases, and 13 bases separated the two germline ends. The CDR3 loop reads CASSLGAGDSSPLHF. The CDR3 coding sequence is TGTGCCAGCAGCTTGGGCGCAGGGGATTCTTCACCCCTCCACTTT.

This clone was observed a handful of times. V usage is TRBV27 and J usage is TRBJ1-4, with 10 bases that match TRBD1. Germline trimming cut 2 bases from V and 0 bases from J; bases unmatched to any gene: 9. CDR1 and CDR2 from the germline V gene are MNHEY and SMNVEV (reference sequence). The CDR3 loop spans 19 amino acids. The CDR3 sequence: CASSLRDRGPHSTNEKLFF. Here the CDR3 DNA reads TGTGCCAGCAGTTTAAGGGACAGGGGCCCTCATTCAACTAATGAAAAACTGTTTTTT. The variable domain in full, completed from reference TRBV27 and TRBJ1-4, reads EAQVTQNPRYLITVTGKKLTVTCSQNMNHEYMSWYRQDPGLGLRQIYYSMNVEVTDKGDVPEGYKVSRKEKRNFPLILESPSPNQTSLYFCASSLRDRGPHSTNEKLFFGSGTQLSVL.

The rearrangement uses TRBV7-3 and TRBJ2-7, with 7 nucleotides matching TRBD1. This CDR3 comprises 14 residues. Germline values: CDR1 SGHTA, CDR2 FQGTGA. Trimming removed 2 bases from V and 2 bases from J; junction bases left unmatched: 3. The CDR3 protein is CASSLLGQPYEQYF. CDR3 in DNA: TGTGCCAGCAGCTTACTGGGACAGCCCTACGAGCAGTACTTC.

V and J are TRBV10-2 and TRBJ2-5, with TRBD2 matching over 12 bases. This CDR3 comprises 17 residues. The germline CDR1 and CDR2 sequences are WSHSY and SAAADI. The junction had 15 bases not matched to a gene; V was cut back by 6 bases and J by 7 bases. The CDR3 DNA sequence: TGCGCCAGCAGCCTTACTAGCGGGGGGCCCTTGGGGGGGACCCAGTACTTC. Protein product: CASSLTSGGPLGGTQYF.

This rearrangement joins TRBV7-8 to TRBJ1-1; 7 bases align to TRBD1. J was trimmed by 1 base and V by 5 bases; bases with no gene match: 4. Germline CDR1 SGHVS, CDR2 FQNEAQ. There are 14 residues in the CDR3. This CDR3 is CASSRSGGNTEAFF. The CDR3 DNA is TGTGCCAGCAGCCGATCAGGGGGGAACACTGAAGCTTTCTTT.

This clone showed up just once. The rearrangement links TRBV2 to TRBJ2-3, with 9 bases that match TRBD2. CDR3 length equals 15 residues. The germline gives CDR1 SNHLY, CDR2 FYNNEI. The V segment lost 3 bases and the J segment 3 bases; nucleotides outside the gene matches: 4. The CDR3 sequence: CASSERGGGTDTQYF. The CDR3 DNA is TGTGCCAGCAGTGAGCGGGGGGGAGGGACAGATACGCAGTATTTT. Based on the CDR3 plus reference TRBV2 and TRBJ2-3, the full variable domain is EPEVTQTPSHQVTQMGQEVILRCVPISNHLYFYWYRQILGQKVEFLVSFYNNEISEKSEIFDDQFSVERPDGSNFTLKIRSTKLEDSAMYFCASSERGGGTDTQYFGPGTRLTVL.

V is TRBV5-6 and J is TRBJ2-5; D is uncertain. The CDR3 spans 16 residues. With 3 bases removed from V and 2 bases from J, the gap between germline ends came to 17 bases. Germline-derived CDR1 and CDR2 are SGHDT and YYEEEE. The CDR3 region has the DNA TGTGCCAGCAGCTCCGCCCTGAGGCTAAGACAAGAGACCCAGTACTTC. Protein sequence: CASSSALRLRQETQYF.